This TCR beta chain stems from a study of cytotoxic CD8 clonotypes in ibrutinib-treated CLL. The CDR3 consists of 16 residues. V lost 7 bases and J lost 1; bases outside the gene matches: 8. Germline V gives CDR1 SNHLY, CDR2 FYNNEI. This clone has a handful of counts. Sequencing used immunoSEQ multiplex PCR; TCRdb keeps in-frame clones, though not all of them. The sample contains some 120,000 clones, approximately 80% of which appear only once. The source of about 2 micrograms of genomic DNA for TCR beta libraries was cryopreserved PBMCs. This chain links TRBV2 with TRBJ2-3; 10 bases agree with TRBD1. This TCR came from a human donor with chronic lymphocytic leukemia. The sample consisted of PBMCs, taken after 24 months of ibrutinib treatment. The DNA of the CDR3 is TGTGCCAGCACGCGGGGACAGGGGAGGGGCACAGATACGCAGTATTTT. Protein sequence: CASTRGQGRGTDTQYF.